This T cell receptor beta chain was documented in a study of T cell responses to AZD1222 COVID-19 vaccine. V lost 7 bases and J 6 bases, leaving 10 bases between the germline ends. The CDR3 runs 11 residues. Germline V CDR1 and CDR2: DFQATT, SNEGSKA (reference sequence). Only in-frame clones appear in the TCRdb table, and some are missing; sequencing was by immunoSEQ multiplex PCR. The repertoire holds 140,000 or so clones, with over 75% as singletons. The chain couples TRBV20-1 to TRBJ1-3; no reliable D call. The sequencing here drew on peripheral blood, taken on day 0 of AZD1222 vaccination. The TCR was taken from an adult in good health. This CDR3 is CSVRRVNTIYF. CDR3 sequence (DNA): TGCAGTGTGCGGAGGGTAAACACCATATATTTT.